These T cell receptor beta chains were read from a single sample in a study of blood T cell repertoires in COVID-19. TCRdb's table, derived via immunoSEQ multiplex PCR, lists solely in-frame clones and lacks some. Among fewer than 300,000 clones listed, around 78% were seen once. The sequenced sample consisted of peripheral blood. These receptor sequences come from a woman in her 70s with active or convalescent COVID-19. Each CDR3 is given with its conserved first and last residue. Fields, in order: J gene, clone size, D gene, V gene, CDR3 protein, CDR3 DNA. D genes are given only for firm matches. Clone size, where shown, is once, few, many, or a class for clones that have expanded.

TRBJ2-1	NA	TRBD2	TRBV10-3	CATGTSVSYNEQFF	TGTGCCACCGGGACTAGTGTATCCTACAATGAGCAGTTCTTC
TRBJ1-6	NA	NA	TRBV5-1	CASSLFLTDNSPLHF	TGCGCCAGCAGCTTGTTCTTGACAGATAATTCACCCCTCCACTTT
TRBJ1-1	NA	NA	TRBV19	CASSISQVNTEAFF	TGTGCCAGTAGTATAAGTCAGGTTAACACTGAAGCTTTCTTT
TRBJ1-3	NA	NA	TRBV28	CASGIQGYSGNTIYF	TGTGCCAGCGGAATACAGGGATACTCTGGAAACACCATATATTTT
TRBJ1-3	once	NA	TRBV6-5	CASSLPGASGNTIYF	TGTGCCAGCAGCCTACCAGGGGCGTCTGGAAACACCATATATTTT
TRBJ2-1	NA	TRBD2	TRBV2	CASSAPLAGGVEQFF	TGTGCCAGCAGTGCGCCACTAGCGGGAGGAGTTGAGCAGTTCTTC
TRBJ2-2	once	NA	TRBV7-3	CASSLVASTGELFF	TGTGCCAGCAGCTTGGTGGCATCAACCGGGGAGCTGTTTTTT
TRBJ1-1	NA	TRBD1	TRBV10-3	CAISPSTGGFEAFF	TGTGCCATCAGTCCCTCGACAGGGGGCTTTGAAGCTTTCTTT
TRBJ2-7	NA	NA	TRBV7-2	CASSLGSQVNEQYF	TGTGCCAGCAGCTTAGGATCACAGGTTAACGAGCAGTACTTC
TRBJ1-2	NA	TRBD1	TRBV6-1	CASSEAGQGVNYGYTF	TGTGCCAGCAGTGAAGCGGGACAGGGAGTTAACTATGGCTACACCTTC